Presented here are 17 T cell receptor beta chains from one specimen sequenced in a study of preoperative IRX-2 immunotherapy in early breast cancer (dated by TCRdb to about 2019). Libraries were prepared through the immunoSEQ multiplex PCR assay. TCRdb obtained this table from immuneACCESS and retained in-frame rearrangements with V and J assigned. These tables miss some clones; where compared with another copy, unresolved V genes account for less than half of the shortfall, and the remainder is unexplained. The sample yields approximately 38,000 clones; roughly 82% were counted once. Together, the top ten hold around 1.5% of the sample. Explained via the paper, the treatment or condition label denotes: preoperative locoregional IRX-2 cytokine immunotherapy. The sequencing used lymph node tissue, collected after IRX-2 immunotherapy. All receptors derive from a human donor with breast cancer.

This clone was detected once. The chain couples TRBV28 to TRBJ2-7; 10 nucleotides align to TRBD2. V was pared by 6 bases and J by 6 bases, with 11 bases of the junction left unmatched. CDR3 length: 15 amino acids. Germline CDR1 and CDR2: MDHEN and SYDVKM. CDR3 amino acids: CASRFQSGGATEQYF. CDR3 sequence (DNA): TGTGCCAGCAGGTTCCAGAGCGGGGGGGCCACCGAGCAGTACTTC.

The V call is TRBV2, the J call TRBJ1-5; no firm D call. The CDR3 totals 14 residues. V gave up 3 bases and J gave up 7 bases, with 13 bases separating them. CDR1 and CDR2 (germline): SNHLY, FYNNEI. This CDR3 is CASSESHHGQPQHF. CDR3 coding DNA: TGTGCCAGCAGTGAGTCCCACCACGGGCAGCCCCAGCATTTT.

This chain uses TRBV6-8 with TRBJ2-5; D gene ambiguous. V dropped 5 bases and J dropped 5 bases, with 12 bases sitting between them. CDR1 and CDR2 from the germline V gene are MNHGY and SAAAGT. This CDR3 comprises 13 residues. As DNA, the CDR3 is TGTGCCAGCAGTGTCAACTCCGGGGAGACCCAGTACTTC. It translates to CASSVNSGETQYF.

The chain couples TRBV10-2 to TRBJ2-7, with 12 positions matching TRBD2. This CDR3 region has 14 residues. The junction had 5 bases not matched to a gene; V was cut back by 6 bases and J by 5 bases. CDR1 and CDR2 (germline): WSHSY, SAAADI. DNA of the CDR3: TGCGCCAGCAGGCTAGCGGGGGGGCCTCACGAGCAGTACTTC. This gives the protein CASRLAGGPHEQYF.

V usage is TRBV7-4 and J usage is TRBJ2-5, with 9 bases matching TRBD2. The length of the CDR3 is 13 residues. In germline, CDR1 is SGHVT, CDR2 SQSDAQ. V shed 2 bases, J shed 8 bases, and the junction held 3 bases outside the gene matches. This chain's CDR3 is CASSLRTSETQYF. The CDR3 bases are TGTGCCAGCAGCTTACGGACTAGCGAAACCCAGTACTTC.

The chain couples TRBV18 to TRBJ1-1, with 8 bases identical to TRBD1. The CDR3 spans 15 residues. After removal of 3 bases from V and 10 bases from J, the junction contained 13 bases not matched to a gene. In germline, CDR1 is KGHSH, CDR2 LQKENI. The CDR3 reads CASSPAGRQGTSAFF. CDR3 nucleotide sequence: TGTGCCAGCTCACCCGCCGGGAGACAGGGGACTTCAGCTTTCTTT.

The V gene is TRBV6-8, the J gene TRBJ1-3, with D maybe TRBD1 (5 bases). Germline lookup yields CDR1 MNHGY and CDR2 SAAAGT. The CDR3 is made up of 14 amino acids. The V and J ends lost 10 bases and 0 bases respectively, with 13 bases between them. The CDR3 DNA is TGTGCCATCGGGGCACATACCTCTGGAAACACCATATATTTT. This translates into CAIGAHTSGNTIYF.

V and J are TRBV6-8 and TRBJ2-2, with a possible D match to TRBD1 (5 bases). V was cut by 6 bases and J by 7 bases, with 12 bases left in between. CDR1 is MNHGY and CDR2 is SAAAGT in the germline V gene. This CDR3 contains 13 residues. The CDR3 region is CASSPPGYGELFF. The DNA of the CDR3 is TGTGCCAGCAGCCCTCCAGGGTACGGGGAGCTGTTTTTT.

This clone appeared once. V usage is TRBV6-8 and J usage is TRBJ1-1; possible D gene TRBD1, 6 bases. Per the germline V gene, CDR1 is MNHGY and CDR2 is SAAAGT. The CDR3 is 15 residues long. Trimming shortened V by 0 bases and J by 5 bases, and 13 bases separated the two germline ends. The CDR3 loop reads CASSYSWGRCTEAFF. The CDR3 bases are TGTGCCAGCAGTTACTCATGGGGGCGATGTACTGAAGCTTTCTTT.

This clone was recorded only once. J is TRBJ1-3 and V is TRBV29-1; no firm D call. V was shortened by 1 base and J by 3 bases, with 4 bases between the two germline ends. This CDR3 has 12 amino acids. Germline V gene lookup returns CDR1 SQVTM and CDR2 ANQGSEA. As DNA, the CDR3 is TGCAGCGTTGAAGGTCTTGGAAACACCATATATTTT. Protein sequence: CSVEGLGNTIYF.

The V and J genes are TRBV19 and TRBJ2-2, with TRBD2 matching 8 bases. Germline CDR1 LNHDA, CDR2 SQIVND (reference sequence). The CDR3 runs to 14 residues. Losses at the gene ends were 9 bases for V and 0 bases for J; bases not matched to a gene: 3. CDR3 loop: CASRGGTNTGELFF. DNA of the CDR3: TGTGCCAGCCGGGGGGGAACGAACACCGGGGAGCTGTTTTTT.

The genes are TRBV7-4 and TRBJ1-2; D possibly corresponds to TRBD1 (5 bases). Trimming took off 3 bases at V and 4 bases at J, with 18 bases between the two ends. Germline V lookup: CDR1 SGHVT, CDR2 SQSDAQ. The CDR3 contains 16 residues. DNA for the CDR3: TGTGCCAGCAGCTTCCAGGGCCATAGACCATTCTATGGCTACACCTTC. This translates into CASSFQGHRPFYGYTF.

This clone was counted a single time. The chain uses TRBV1 and TRBJ1-4. TRBV1 is given as a pseudogene. The CDR3 sequence is 14 residues long. The CDR3 is CASSQDNWNEKLFF. The CDR3 DNA reads as TGCGCCAGCAGCCAAGATAATTGGAATGAAAAACTGTTTTTT.

This clone was seen more than once but under ten times. In DNA form, the CDR3 reads TGTGCCAGCAATTCGAAGGGAAATGGCTATGAGCAGTTCTTC. Its protein is CASNSKGNGYEQFF. This chain links TRBV6-8 with TRBJ2-1; D gene unclear. The CDR3 is 14 amino acids. Trimming took 7 bases from V and 8 from J, leaving 18 bases between them. Germline CDR1 and CDR2: MNHGY and SAAAGT.

This clone was counted a few times. V usage is TRBV14 and J usage is TRBJ1-4; D gene ambiguous. This CDR3 comprises 15 residues. Germline CDR1 and CDR2: SGHDN and FVKESK. V dropped 1 base and J dropped 3 bases, with 9 bases sitting between them. The CDR3 loop is CASSQGGASNEKLFF. The CDR3 bases are TGTGCCAGCAGCCAAGGCGGCGCGTCTAATGAAAAACTGTTTTTT. The variable domain in full, completed from reference TRBV14 and TRBJ1-4, reads EAGVTQFPSHSVIEKGQTVTLRCDPISGHDNLYWYRRVMGKEIKFLLHFVKESKQDESGMPNNRFLAERTGGTYSTLKVQPAELEDSGVYFCASSQGGASNEKLFFGSGTQLSVL.

In regard to this clone: The junction and the germline gene differ at one end; a read error may be behind it. The chain recombines TRBV6-8 with TRBJ2-7, with 9 bases fitting TRBD1. This CDR3 spans 14 amino acids. Germline values: CDR1 MNHGY, CDR2 SAAAGT. The DNA of the CDR3 is TGTGCCATCAGTGGCTCGACAGGGGGCTACGAGCAGTACTTC. It specifies CAISGSTGGYEQYF.

The J gene is TRBJ2-3, the V gene TRBV28; no reliable D call. Trimming pared 6 bases from V and 0 bases from J, leaving 13 bases between. Germline V gene sequence: CDR1 MDHEN, CDR2 SYDVKM. The CDR3 runs 15 residues. This CDR3 reads CASSPSGLSTDTQYF. The CDR3 region has the DNA TGTGCCAGCAGCCCGTCCGGGCTCAGCACAGATACGCAGTATTTT.